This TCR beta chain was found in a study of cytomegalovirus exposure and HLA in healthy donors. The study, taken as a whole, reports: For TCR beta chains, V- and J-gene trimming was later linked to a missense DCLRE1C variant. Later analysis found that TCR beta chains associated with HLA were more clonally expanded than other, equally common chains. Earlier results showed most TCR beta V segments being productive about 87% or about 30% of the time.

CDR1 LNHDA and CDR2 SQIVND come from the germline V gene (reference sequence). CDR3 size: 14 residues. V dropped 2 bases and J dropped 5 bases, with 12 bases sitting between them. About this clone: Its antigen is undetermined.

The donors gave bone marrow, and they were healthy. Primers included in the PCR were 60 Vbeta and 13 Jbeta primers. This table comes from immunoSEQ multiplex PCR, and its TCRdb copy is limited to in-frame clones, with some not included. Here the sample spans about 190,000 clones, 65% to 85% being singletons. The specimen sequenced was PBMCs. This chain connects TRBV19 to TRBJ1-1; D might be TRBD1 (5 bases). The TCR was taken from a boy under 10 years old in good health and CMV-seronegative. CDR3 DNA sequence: TGTGCCAGTAGTATAACAGGCAGAAGGACTGAAGCTTTCTTT. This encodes CASSITGRRTEAFF.